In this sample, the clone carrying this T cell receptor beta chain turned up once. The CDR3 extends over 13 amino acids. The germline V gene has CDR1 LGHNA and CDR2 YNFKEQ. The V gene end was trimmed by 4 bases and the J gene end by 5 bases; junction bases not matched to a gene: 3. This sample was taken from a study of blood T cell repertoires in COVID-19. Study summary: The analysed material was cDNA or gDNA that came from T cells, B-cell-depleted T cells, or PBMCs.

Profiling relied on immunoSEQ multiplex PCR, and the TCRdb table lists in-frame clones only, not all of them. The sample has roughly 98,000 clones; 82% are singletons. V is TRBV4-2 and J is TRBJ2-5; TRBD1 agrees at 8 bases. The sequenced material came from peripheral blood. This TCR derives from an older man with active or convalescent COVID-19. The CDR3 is CASSPRTGETQYF. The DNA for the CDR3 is TGTGCCAGCAGCCCCCGGACAGGGGAGACCCAGTACTTC.